Following are 32 T cell receptor beta chains from one sample sequenced in a study of blood T cell repertoires in COVID-19. Libraries were prepared by immunoSEQ multiplex PCR; TCRdb keeps only in-frame clonotypes and omits some of them. The table has roughly 190,000 clones, more than 75% seen once; the top ten hold roughly 8%. The sequencing input was peripheral blood. These receptors came from a woman aged 60-70 years with COVID-19, enrolled during active disease.

V gene TRBV2 combines with J gene TRBJ2-2; TRBD1 matches at 10 bases. The CDR3 is made up of 16 amino acids. Unmatched junction bases numbered 5, after V lost 3 bases and J lost 4 bases. The germline gives CDR1 SNHLY, CDR2 FYNNEI. The DNA for the CDR3 is TGTGCCAGCAGTGATGACAGGGGGCTAGTCACCGGGGAGCTGTTTTTT. It encodes CASSDDRGLVTGELFF.

This sequence joins TRBV18 and TRBJ1-3; D unresolved. Trimming removed 5 bases from V and 0 bases from J, with 17 bases in between. Germline CDR1 and CDR2: KGHSH and LQKENI. The CDR3 has 17 amino acids. The CDR3 sequence is CASSTSSLSLSGNTIYF. In DNA, the CDR3 is TGTGCCAGCTCAACCTCCAGTTTAAGTCTCTCTGGAAACACCATATATTTT.

The sample holds one count of this clone. Other nucleotide sequences from this sample produce the same CDR3. The chain combines TRBV6-5 with TRBJ2-2; D ambiguous. The germline V and J ends were trimmed by 1 base and 3 bases, with 6 bases remaining between them. This CDR3 region has 14 residues. Germline V gene sequence: CDR1 MNHEY, CDR2 SVGAGI. This CDR3 is CASSYYRDTGELFF. The CDR3 DNA follows: TGTGCCAGCAGTTACTACCGGGACACCGGGGAGCTGTTTTTT.

The chain couples TRBV19 to TRBJ1-6; 8 positions agree with TRBD1. The CDR3 spans 14 residues. CDR1 and CDR2 (germline): LNHDA, SQIVND (reference sequence). The trim removed 3 bases at V and 7 bases at J, leaving 2 bases unmatched. CDR3 loop: CASSIGQGNSPLHF. CDR3 nucleotides: TGTGCCAGTAGTATTGGACAGGGAAATTCACCCCTCCACTTT.

This chain uses TRBV9 with TRBJ1-4; tentatively, D is TRBD1 (5 bases). Trimming cost V 4 bases and J 4 bases, with 14 bases left between them. CDR1 is SGDLS, CDR2 YYNGEE, per germline. CDR3 length: 15 residues. The CDR3 DNA reads TGTGCCAGCAGCTCGGCCGGGGGTAATAATGAAAAACTGTTTTTT. Translated, it gives CASSSAGGNNEKLFF.

CDR3 residues: CASTIGGSSTEAFF. The CDR3 region has the DNA TGTGCCAGTACCATAGGGGGTTCGAGCACTGAAGCTTTCTTT. The V and J genes are TRBV19 and TRBJ1-1; D is possibly TRBD1 (6 bases). Trimming left V 7 bases short and J 4 bases short, with 16 bases between. The CDR3 has 14 residues. Germline V CDR1 and CDR2: LNHDA, SQIVND (reference sequence).

This clone is a singleton in its sample. The V call is TRBV14, the J call TRBJ2-7; 9 bases are shared with TRBD1. CDR1 SGHDN and CDR2 FVKESK come from the germline V gene. The V gene end was trimmed by 0 bases and the J gene end by 6 bases; junction bases not matched to a gene: 9. The length of the CDR3 is 16 residues. CDR3 loop: CASSQDPGTGTSEQYV. The CDR3 DNA sequence: TGTGCCAGCAGCCAAGATCCGGGGACAGGGACGAGCGAGCAGTACGTC.

The CDR3 DNA reads as TGTGCCAGCAGTGTGGGAACAGGAATTACAGATACGCAGTATTTT. It is translated as CASSVGTGITDTQYF. The rearrangement links TRBV6-4 to TRBJ2-3, with D tentatively TRBD1 (5 bases). Trimming removed 4 bases at V and 3 bases at J, with 14 bases between. This CDR3 has 15 amino acids. From germline, CDR1 is MRHNA and CDR2 SNTAGT.

The gene calls are TRBV7-6 and TRBJ2-1; 9 bases are shared with TRBD1. The V and J ends lost 1 base and 9 bases, in that order; junction bases with no gene match: 4. The CDR3 spans 14 residues. Germline V lookup: CDR1 SGHVS, CDR2 FNYEAQ. CDR3 bases: TGTGCCAGCAGCTTAGGGGGACAGGGCGGTGAGCAGTTCTTC. It codes for CASSLGGQGGEQFF. Based on the CDR3 plus reference TRBV7-6 and TRBJ2-1, the full variable domain is GAGVSQSPRYKVTKRGQDVALRCDPISGHVSLYWYRQALGQGPEFLTYFNYEAQQDKSGLPNDRFSAERPEGSISTLTIQRTEQRDSAMYRCASSLGGQGGEQFFGPGTRLTVL.

The V call is TRBV7-6, the J call TRBJ1-3; a weak D match, TRBD1 (5 bases). This CDR3 contains 15 residues. CDR1 and CDR2 from the germline V gene are SGHVS and FNYEAQ. V lost 10 bases, J lost 2 bases, and 18 bases lay in between. Here the CDR3 DNA reads TGTGCCACCGCTGGCGGGGCCCGGACTGGAAACACCATATATTTT. It encodes CATAGGARTGNTIYF.

The CDR3 is CASSLSYTDTQYF. In nucleotides, the CDR3 is TGTGCCAGCAGTTTAAGCTACACAGATACGCAGTATTTT. The chain employs TRBV28 and TRBJ2-3; D is unresolved. CDR3 length equals 13 residues. The germline CDR1 and CDR2 sequences are MDHEN and SYDVKM. V lost 2 bases and J 2 bases, leaving 5 bases between the germline ends. Filled out from reference TRBV28 and TRBJ2-3, the complete variable domain reads DVKVTQSSRYLVKRTGEKVFLECVQDMDHENMFWYRQDPGLGLRLIYFSYDVKMKEKGDIPEGYSVSREKKERFSLILESASTNQTSMYLCASSLSYTDTQYFGPGTRLTVL.

The chain links TRBV12-5 to TRBJ2-1; 11 nucleotides match TRBD1. Germline assignment: CDR1 LGHNT and CDR2 FRNRAP. The CDR3 runs 16 residues. V lost 0 bases and J lost 7; bases outside the gene matches: 5. CDR3 residues: CASGLVRTGGKNEQFF. For the CDR3, the DNA is TGTGCTAGTGGTTTGGTACGGACAGGGGGCAAGAATGAGCAGTTCTTC.

The chain uses TRBV9 and TRBJ2-7; 8 bases agree with TRBD1. Trimming cost V 0 bases and J 4 bases; bases outside gene matches: 3. Germline CDR1 and CDR2: SGDLS and YYNGEE. This CDR3 has 14 amino acids. CDR3 coding DNA: TGTGCCAGCAGCGTAGGTCAGGGGGCGTACGAGCAGTACTTC. Protein product: CASSVGQGAYEQYF.

The chain is built from TRBV7-9 and TRBJ1-6, with TRBD1 identical over 9 bases. From germline, CDR1 is SEHNR and CDR2 FQNEAQ (reference sequence). Unmatched junction bases numbered 4, after V lost 5 bases and J lost 8 bases. The CDR3 totals 14 residues. The CDR3: CASSRTGEDSPLHF. CDR3 DNA: TGTGCCAGCAGCCGGACAGGGGAGGATTCACCCCTCCACTTT. Together with reference TRBV7-9 and TRBJ1-6, the CDR3 gives the full variable domain: DTGVSQNPRHKITKRGQNVTFRCDPISEHNRLYWYRQTLGQGPEFLTYFQNEAQLEKSRLLSDRFSAERPKGSFSTLEIQRTEQGDSAMYLCASSRTGEDSPLHFGNGTRLTVT.

This sequence joins TRBV30 and TRBJ2-1; 8 bases are a match to TRBD2. CDR3 length: 14 amino acids. Germline assignment: CDR1 GTSNPN and CDR2 SVGIG (reference sequence). J was trimmed by 5 bases and V by 2 bases; bases with no gene match: 5. Here the CDR3 reads CAWSLGLGDNEQFF. The DNA for the CDR3 is TGTGCCTGGAGTTTGGGACTAGGGGACAATGAGCAGTTCTTC.

This clone has a single count. The V gene is TRBV5-6, the J gene TRBJ2-7, with D maybe TRBD2 (6 bases). The CDR3 runs 15 residues. Between the trimmed V and J ends, which lost 0 bases and 2 bases, there was a span of 12 bases. The germline CDR1 and CDR2 sequences are SGHDT and YYEEEE. In DNA, the CDR3 is TGTGCCAGCAGCTTGGCCGGGGACTTCCCCTACGAGCAGTACTTC. Translated, it gives CASSLAGDFPYEQYF.

CDR3 nucleotides: TGTGCCAGCAAGCCCCCTAGCACCAACAATGAGCAGTTCTTC. This gives the protein CASKPPSTNNEQFF. V gene TRBV27 combines with J gene TRBJ2-1, with D maybe TRBD2 (5 bases). Per germline, CDR1 MNHEY and CDR2 SMNVEV (reference sequence). Trimming took 7 bases from V and 5 from J, leaving 15 bases between them. This CDR3 contains 14 residues.

The rearrangement links TRBV6-1 to TRBJ2-1, with 14 bases that match TRBD2. CDR3 length: 18 residues. Losses at the gene ends were 6 bases for V and 4 bases for J; bases not matched to a gene: 11. Germline V gene sequence: CDR1 MNHNS, CDR2 SASEGT. CDR3 loop: CASSEKRLAGGLYNEQFF. CDR3 sequence (DNA): TGTGCCAGCAGCGAAAAAAGACTAGCGGGGGGGCTGTACAATGAGCAGTTCTTC.

With respect to this clone: The same CDR3 is also encoded by other DNA sequences in this sample. V gene TRBV2 combines with J gene TRBJ2-7; D gene ambiguous. CDR1 is SNHLY, CDR2 FYNNEI, per germline. The V end was cut by 2 bases, the J end by 3 bases, with 5 bases between. The CDR3 consists of 12 residues. The CDR3 reads CASSETVYEQYV. Written as DNA, the CDR3 is TGTGCCAGCAGTGAAACAGTCTACGAGCAGTACGTC.

J is TRBJ1-5 and V is TRBV2; 7 positions agree with TRBD1. This CDR3 has 14 amino acids. The J segment lost 1 base and the V segment lost 6 bases, leaving 3 bases of the junction unmatched. Germline CDR1 SNHLY, CDR2 FYNNEI. The CDR3 bases are TGTGCCAGCAGCCCGACAGGGAGCAATCAGCCCCAGCATTTT. As protein: CASSPTGSNQPQHF. Complete variable domain (other parts from reference TRBV2 and TRBJ1-5): EPEVTQTPSHQVTQMGQEVILRCVPISNHLYFYWYRQILGQKVEFLVSFYNNEISEKSEIFDDQFSVERPDGSNFTLKIRSTKLEDSAMYFCASSPTGSNQPQHFGDGTRLSIL.

CDR3 coding DNA: TGTGCCAGCAGTCCTTTACCGACTAGCGAGGCAGATACGCAGTATTTT. Protein: CASSPLPTSEADTQYF. The rearrangement joins TRBV28 to TRBJ2-3, with 8 bases matching TRBD2. CDR1 is MDHEN and CDR2 is SYDVKM in the germline V gene. With V trimmed by 5 bases and J by 4 bases, 11 bases remained unmatched. The CDR3 extends over 16 amino acids.

The table lists this clone with a few counts. The rearrangement links TRBV29-1 to TRBJ1-2; tentative D call: TRBD1 (5 bases). The CDR3 is 12 amino acids. Germline CDR1 SQVTM, CDR2 ANQGSEA. Trimming left V 6 bases short and J 4 bases short, with 12 bases between. Written as DNA, the CDR3 is TGCAGCGTATTGACAGTGTCCTATGGCTACACCTTC. As protein: CSVLTVSYGYTF.

This chain uses TRBV2 with TRBJ1-1; D possibly corresponds to TRBD1 (5 bases). Deletions cut 6 bases from V and 1 base from J, with 9 bases between. The CDR3 has 13 residues. Germline-derived CDR1 and CDR2 are SNHLY and FYNNEI. In DNA form, the CDR3 reads TGTGCCAGCAGGGACACCCCGAACACTGAAGCTTTCTTT. Translating gives CASRDTPNTEAFF.

The V call is TRBV24-1, the J call TRBJ1-2, with 8 bases matching TRBD1. With 5 bases clipped from V and 3 bases from J, the junction kept 13 bases outside the gene matches. CDR3 length: 17 amino acids. Germline CDR1 reads KGHDR; CDR2 reads SFDVKD. CDR3 in amino acids: CATSGSEPGQAYYGYTF. The CDR3 nucleotides are TGTGCCACCAGTGGCTCGGAGCCGGGACAGGCCTACTATGGCTACACCTTC.

There are a few counts of this clone. This rearrangement joins TRBV5-8 to TRBJ2-1; 9 nucleotides agree with TRBD2. CDR1 and CDR2 (germline): SGHTS, YDEGEE. The CDR3 sequence is 14 residues long. The V segment lost 1 base and the J segment 8 bases; nucleotides outside the gene matches: 4. The chain's CDR3 is CASSLNAGGDEQFF. CDR3 in DNA: TGTGCCAGCAGCTTGAATGCGGGGGGGGATGAGCAGTTCTTC.

This rearrangement joins TRBV27 to TRBJ2-2, with 14 bases identical to TRBD2. From germline, CDR1 is MNHEY and CDR2 SMNVEV (reference sequence). The CDR3 is 17 amino acids. Germline trimming cut 3 bases from V and 7 bases from J; bases unmatched to any gene: 7. The CDR3 is CASSLGLAGVGGGELFF. The CDR3 region has the DNA TGTGCCAGCAGTTTGGGACTAGCGGGAGTTGGTGGCGGGGAGCTGTTTTTT.

The chain recombines TRBV2 with TRBJ1-3, with 10 bases aligning to TRBD1. Germline V gene data show CDR1 as SNHLY and CDR2 as FYNNEI. This CDR3 spans 16 amino acids. V gave up 6 bases and J gave up 4 bases; unmatched junction bases: 9. CDR3 in amino acids: CASRVPGQGLGNTIYF. The CDR3 region has the DNA TGTGCCAGCAGGGTCCCGGGACAGGGGTTAGGAAACACCATATATTTT.

The chain employs TRBV9 and TRBJ1-3, with 9 bases that match TRBD1. The germline V gene encodes CDR1 SGDLS and CDR2 YYNGEE. This CDR3 has 15 residues. Trimming took 4 bases from V and 1 from J; bases not matched to a gene: 3. The CDR3 is CASSPGQGSGNTIYF. As DNA, the CDR3 is TGTGCCAGCAGCCCTGGACAGGGGTCTGGAAACACCATATATTTT. Looking up the rest from reference TRBV9 and TRBJ1-3 gives the full variable domain: DSGVTQTPKHLITATGQRVTLRCSPRSGDLSVYWYQQSLDQGLQFLIQYYNGEERAKGNILERFSAQQFPDLHSELNLSSLELGDSALYFCASSPGQGSGNTIYFGEGSWLTVV.

The V gene is TRBV21-1, the J gene TRBJ1-2; TRBD1 is the table's D call and was not checked against the DNA. TRBV21-1 is deemed a pseudogene. This CDR3 comprises 18 residues. As DNA, the CDR3 is TGTGCCAGCAGCAAAAAACGGACAGGTGAGTGTATTGACGATGGCTACACCTTC. This translates into CASSKKRTGECIDDGYTF.

The gene calls are TRBV18 and TRBJ2-7; 9 bases line up with TRBD2. V trimming: 7 bases; J trimming: 0 bases; junction bases outside the gene matches: 10. CDR1 is KGHSH and CDR2 is LQKENI in the germline V gene. This CDR3 has 16 residues. In DNA form, the CDR3 reads TGTGCCAGCTTTACACGGGCTAGCGGGGCCTCCTACGAGCAGTACTTC. Its protein is CASFTRASGASYEQYF.

This rearrangement joins TRBV28 to TRBJ1-2; 8 bases map to TRBD1. The trim removed 2 bases at V and 4 bases at J, leaving 3 bases unmatched. Germline V gives CDR1 MDHEN, CDR2 SYDVKM. The CDR3 has 14 residues. Here the CDR3 reads CASSLPDRVYGYTF. CDR3 coding DNA: TGTGCCAGCAGTTTACCGGACAGGGTCTATGGCTACACCTTC.

CDR3 region: CASSLTSGGNTQYF. The CDR3 DNA follows: TGCGCCAGCAGCTTAACTAGCGGGGGGAATACGCAGTATTTT. The chain couples TRBV5-1 to TRBJ2-3, with 12 positions matching TRBD2. Germline CDR1 SGHRS, CDR2 YFSETQ. J lost 7 bases, V lost 2 bases, and 2 bases had no gene match. CDR3 length: 14 amino acids.